Listed below are T cell receptor beta chains from one sample, sequenced in a study of T cells in Graves' hyperthyroidism and ophthalmopathy. Via MiXCR, TCRdb re-called the multiplex PCR reads, giving one row per CDR3 protein. In the table there are 380,000 or so distinct CDR3 sequences, about a fifth of which are singletons. Sequencing was carried out using blood. The source of these receptors is a woman between 18 and 29 years old with Graves' hyperthyroidism. CDR3s include the opening cysteine and the closing phenylalanine or tryptophan. D genes are given only for firm matches. Part of the rows lack a size; the others show once, few, many or a class for expanded clones.

size: many; D: .; V: TRBV6-5; J: TRBJ2-7; DNA: TGTGCCAGCAGTTACTCGGAGGGCCCCTACGAGCAGTACTTC; CDR3: CASSYSEGPYEQYF
size: many; D: .; V: TRBV19; J: TRBJ1-5; DNA: TGTGCCAGTAGTATTGAAGTGAATCAGCCCCAGCATTTT; CDR3: CASSIEVNQPQHF
size: many; D: .; V: TRBV20-1; J: TRBJ2-5; DNA: TGCAGTGCTAGTAGACAGGCAGAGACCCAGTACTTC; CDR3: CSASRQAETQYF
size: many; D: .; V: TRBV29-1; J: TRBJ1-1; DNA: TGCAGCTATAAGGGGGACCCGAACACTGAAGCTTTCTTT; CDR3: CSYKGDPNTEAFF
size: .; D: TRBD1; V: TRBV27; J: TRBJ1-2; DNA: TGTGCCAGCAGTTTAAGGGCTTCGACAGGGGGCGTCTATGGCTACACCTTC; CDR3: CASSLRASTGGVYGYTF
size: .; D: TRBD1; V: TRBV6-2/TRBV6-3; J: TRBJ2-7; DNA: TGTGCCAGCAGGGCCGGGACAGGGGGCGGGTACGAGCAGTACTTC; CDR3: CASRAGTGGGYEQYF
size: .; D: TRBD2; V: TRBV5-1; J: TRBJ2-7; DNA: TGCGCCAGCAGTCACACCGCGGGACTAGCGAACGAGCAGTACTTC; CDR3: CASSHTAGLANEQYF
size: .; D: .; V: TRBV3-1; J: TRBJ2-2; DNA: TGTGCCAGCAGCCCTCAGATATACACCGGGGAGCTGTTTTTT; CDR3: CASSPQIYTGELFF
size: many; D: .; V: TRBV6-1; J: TRBJ1-1; DNA: TGTGCCAGCAGGTTGGGGGACGAAATGACTGAAGCTTTCTTT; CDR3: CASRLGDEMTEAFF
size: many; D: .; V: TRBV7-9; J: TRBJ1-2; DNA: TGTGCCAGCAGCTTAGGGTCGGCGAACTATGGCTACACCTTC; CDR3: CASSLGSANYGYTF
size: many; D: .; V: TRBV11-2; J: TRBJ2-7; DNA: TGTGCCAGCAGCTCTCCCACCCAGCGACCCTACGAGCAGTACTTC; CDR3: CASSSPTQRPYEQYF
size: few; D: .; V: TRBV24-1; J: TRBJ2-1; DNA: TGTGCCACCAGTGAACCCGCATCGGCGGGCCCTTACAATGAGCAGTTCTTC; CDR3: CATSEPASAGPYNEQFF
size: .; D: TRBD1; V: TRBV20-1; J: TRBJ1-5; DNA: TGCAGTGCAGGCACCCAGGGGGGGATTCAGCCCCAGCATTTT; CDR3: CSAGTQGGIQPQHF
size: many; D: .; V: TRBV5-1; J: TRBJ1-2; DNA: TGCGCCAGCAGCTTGGTAGGGGTTGAGTATGGCTACACCTTC; CDR3: CASSLVGVEYGYTF
size: many; D: .; V: TRBV6-5; J: TRBJ1-5; DNA: TGTGCCAGCAAAGGGACCGAATCATCCGGGCAGCCCCAGCATTTT; CDR3: CASKGTESSGQPQHF
size: many; D: .; V: TRBV12-3/TRBV12-4; J: TRBJ1-5; DNA: TGTGCCAGCAGTCCATCCAGGGTGCGGAATCAGCCCCAGCATTTT; CDR3: CASSPSRVRNQPQHF
size: many; D: .; V: TRBV29-1; J: TRBJ1-2; DNA: TGCAGCGTTGAAAGGGGTTACTATGGCTACACCTTC; CDR3: CSVERGYYGYTF
size: .; D: TRBD2; V: TRBV27; J: TRBJ2-5; DNA: TGTGCCAGCAGTCCGACTAGCGGGGGCCCAGAGACCCAGTACTTC; CDR3: CASSPTSGGPETQYF
size: many; D: .; V: TRBV7-2; J: TRBJ2-7; DNA: TGTGCCAGCAGCTTCCCCACTAGCCGCGGTGACTACGAGCAGTACTTC; CDR3: CASSFPTSRGDYEQYF
size: .; D: TRBD1; V: TRBV20-1; J: TRBJ2-7; DNA: TGCTGTGCGCGGGGACAGGTCTACGAGCAGTACTTC; CDR3: CCARGQVYEQYF
size: .; D: TRBD2; V: TRBV20-1; J: TRBJ2-1; DNA: TGCAGTGCTAGAGATCCCGGGACTAGTTATAATGAGCAGTTCTTC; CDR3: CSARDPGTSYNEQFF
size: many; D: .; V: TRBV6-5; J: TRBJ2-5; DNA: TGTGCCAGCGGAGTCAGGGTGTTCCAAGAGACCCAGTACTTC; CDR3: CASGVRVFQETQYF
size: many; D: .; V: TRBV6-5; J: TRBJ1-1; DNA: TGTGCCAGCAGTTACCTTGCAGGGAACACTGAAGCTTTCTTT; CDR3: CASSYLAGNTEAFF
size: many; D: TRBD1; V: TRBV6-5; J: TRBJ1-2; DNA: TGTGCCAGCAGTTTAGAGCCAGGGGGCATTGATGGCTACACCTTC; CDR3: CASSLEPGGIDGYTF
size: many; D: .; V: TRBV7-9; J: TRBJ1-5; DNA: TGTGCCAGCAGCTCCATAGCGGGGCGAGGGCAGCCCCAGCATTTT; CDR3: CASSSIAGRGQPQHF
size: few; D: .; V: TRBV6-2/TRBV6-3; J: TRBJ2-5; DNA: TGTGCCAGCAGTTACGAAGGGCAGCTCGGCTGGGCGACCCAGTACTTC; CDR3: CASSYEGQLGWATQYF
size: .; D: .; V: TRBV24-1; J: TRBJ1-1; DNA: TGTGCCACCAGTGATCCCCGCCGAGGCCGGGATGGTAAAGCTTTCTTT; CDR3: CATSDPRRGRDGKAFF
size: many; D: TRBD2; V: TRBV6-1; J: TRBJ2-5; DNA: TGTGCCAGCAGTGAAGAAGGGAGGGGAGAGACCCAGTACTTC; CDR3: CASSEEGRGETQYF
size: many; D: TRBD1; V: TRBV6-1; J: TRBJ1-2; DNA: TGTGCCAGCACCCTGGGACAGGGAGGTGGCTACACCTTC; CDR3: CASTLGQGGGYTF
size: many; D: .; V: TRBV6-5; J: TRBJ2-7; DNA: TGTGCCAGCAGTTACTCGAGTGGTAGGGTTGAAACCTACGAGCAGTACTTC; CDR3: CASSYSSGRVETYEQYF
size: once; D: TRBD1; V: TRBV6-1; J: TRBJ1-2; DNA: TGTGCCAGCAGTCGTACCTCTACAGGGGCCGGCTATGGCTACACCTTC; CDR3: CASSRTSTGAGYGYTF
size: .; D: .; V: TRBV18; J: TRBJ1-5; DNA: TGTGCCAGCTCACCCTTATCGACAGACAATCGGCCCCAGCATTTT; CDR3: CASSPLSTDNRPQHF
size: .; D: .; V: TRBV10-2; J: TRBJ2-7; DNA: TGCGCCAGCAGTGAGGGGAGTGGGGATAGCTCCTACGAGCAGTACTTC; CDR3: CASSEGSGDSSYEQYF
size: many; D: TRBD1; V: TRBV12-3/TRBV12-4; J: TRBJ2-7; DNA: TGTGCCAGCAGTCCGGGACAGCTCTACGAGCAGTACTTC; CDR3: CASSPGQLYEQYF
size: many; D: .; V: TRBV6-1; J: TRBJ2-5; DNA: TGTGCCAGCATATGGTCCGGGACGACCCAGTACTTC; CDR3: CASIWSGTTQYF
size: many; D: .; V: TRBV6-2/TRBV6-3; J: TRBJ1-1; DNA: TGTGCCATCGGGGACGCGAACACTGAAGCTTTCTTT; CDR3: CAIGDANTEAFF
size: .; D: TRBD1; V: TRBV2; J: TRBJ1-5; DNA: TGTGCCAGCAGTGTCTCGGGACAGCTGAGGAATCAGCCCCAGCATTTT; CDR3: CASSVSGQLRNQPQHF
size: .; D: .; V: TRBV27; J: TRBJ1-2; DNA: TGTGCCAGCAGTTTTAATTACGTCTCCTTCTATGGCTACACCTTC; CDR3: CASSFNYVSFYGYTF
size: .; D: .; V: TRBV10-3; J: TRBJ1-2; DNA: TGTGCCACCACGGGTAGCGGGAGCTATGGCTACACCTTC; CDR3: CATTGSGSYGYTF
size: many; D: .; V: TRBV6-5; J: TRBJ1-3; DNA: TGTGCCACACTTACAGGGATCTCCTCTGGAAACACCATATATTTT; CDR3: CATLTGISSGNTIYF
size: many; D: TRBD2; V: TRBV6-4; J: TRBJ2-2; DNA: TGTGCCAGCACCCTAAAGGCAAGCGGGGGTTACACCGGGGAGCTGTTTTTT; CDR3: CASTLKASGGYTGELFF
size: many; D: .; V: TRBV6-5; J: TRBJ2-7; DNA: TGTGCCAGCAGTTCGGGGCAGGTTGCCTGCGAGCAGTACTTC; CDR3: CASSSGQVACEQYF
size: many; D: .; V: TRBV2; J: TRBJ2-2; DNA: TGTGCCAGCAGTGAGAACAGGGTCATTACCGGGGAGCTGTTTTTT; CDR3: CASSENRVITGELFF
size: many; D: TRBD1; V: TRBV7-2; J: TRBJ2-2; DNA: TGTGCCAGCAGCTCGGGACAGGGGTCCGGGGAGCTGTTTTTT; CDR3: CASSSGQGSGELFF
size: many; D: TRBD1; V: TRBV7-2; J: TRBJ2-7; DNA: TGTGCCAGCAGCTCCAGACAGGGGGGTAAGCAGTACGAGCAGTACTTC; CDR3: CASSSRQGGKQYEQYF
size: .; D: TRBD2; V: TRBV11-2; J: TRBJ2-5; DNA: TGTGCCAGCAGCGCACAATTACTAGCGGGGGGGCAAGAGACCCAGTACTTC; CDR3: CASSAQLLAGGQETQYF
size: many; D: TRBD1; V: TRBV20-1; J: TRBJ2-5; DNA: TGCAGTGCTACACAGGGGGCCGGGTCAATAGAGACCCAGTACTTC; CDR3: CSATQGAGSIETQYF
size: few; D: .; V: TRBV13; J: TRBJ2-6; DNA: TGTGCCAGCAGCTTAGGCAGGTCCCGCTCTGGGGTCAACGTCCTGACTTTC; CDR3: CASSLGRSRSGVNVLTF
size: many; D: .; V: TRBV6-1; J: TRBJ2-5; DNA: TGTGCCAGCCGACCGGCTCGTGAGACCCAGTACTTC; CDR3: CASRPARETQYF
size: many; D: .; V: TRBV18; J: TRBJ1-2; DNA: TGTGCCAGCTCACCCCCTCAATATTATGGCTACACCTTC; CDR3: CASSPPQYYGYTF
size: many; D: .; V: TRBV30; J: TRBJ1-2; DNA: .; CDR3: CAWSVGTGNAF
size: .; D: TRBD2; V: TRBV6-1; J: TRBJ2-2; DNA: TGTGCCAGCAGAGAACTAGCGGGGGGGCCCGGGGAGCTGTTTTTT; CDR3: CASRELAGGPGELFF
size: .; D: .; V: TRBV11-1; J: TRBJ1-2; DNA: TGTGCCAGCAGCCTGAAAAGGACCCCTAGAGGCAGGGGCATTGGCTACACCTTC; CDR3: CASSLKRTPRGRGIGYTF
size: many; D: .; V: TRBV28; J: TRBJ1-5; DNA: TGTGCCAGCAGTTTATTGGGGGGGCATCAGCCCCAGCATTTT; CDR3: CASSLLGGHQPQHF
size: many; D: .; V: TRBV20-1; J: TRBJ1-2; DNA: TGCAGTGCTAGGCTCGTAAGGGGCTACACCTTC; CDR3: CSARLVRGYTF
size: many; D: .; V: TRBV5-1; J: TRBJ1-1; DNA: TGCGCCAGCAGCGTCCGGGCCCAAAGAAGCACTGAAGCTTTCTTT; CDR3: CASSVRAQRSTEAFF
size: many; D: .; V: TRBV29-1; J: TRBJ1-5; DNA: TGCAGCGTTCGGGGAGCGGCCACTAATCAGCCCCAGCATTTT; CDR3: CSVRGAATNQPQHF
size: many; D: TRBD1; V: TRBV5-1; J: TRBJ1-1; DNA: TGCGCCAGCAGCGCGGGGACAGGGGGCTTCCGAACGAGGATGAACACTGAAGCTTTCTTT; CDR3: CASSAGTGGFRTRMNTEAFF
size: many; D: .; V: TRBV19; J: TRBJ1-5; DNA: TGTGCCAGTACTCGACAAGAGTCCGGGATCCAGCCCCAGCATTTT; CDR3: CASTRQESGIQPQHF